This entry concerns a single TCR beta chain. These data are taken from a study of immune characterization of retroperitoneal liposarcoma. TCRdb re-derived calls from the PCR reads in MiXCR, one entry per CDR3 protein. The data show roughly 2,400 distinct CDR3 sequences, around half seen once. The V end was cut by 1 base, the J end by 3 bases, with 13 bases between. The CDR3 is 15 amino acids. Germline V gene sequence: CDR1 MNHNS, CDR2 SASEGT. The sequenced sample consisted of tumor tissue. The sequence came from a female donor with retroperitoneal liposarcoma. The chain recombines TRBV6-1 with TRBJ2-7, with unresolved D. CDR3 residues: CASSEGSAHYYEQYF. CDR3 in DNA: TGTGCCAGCAGTGAAGGCAGTGCCCACTACTACGAGCAGTACTTC.